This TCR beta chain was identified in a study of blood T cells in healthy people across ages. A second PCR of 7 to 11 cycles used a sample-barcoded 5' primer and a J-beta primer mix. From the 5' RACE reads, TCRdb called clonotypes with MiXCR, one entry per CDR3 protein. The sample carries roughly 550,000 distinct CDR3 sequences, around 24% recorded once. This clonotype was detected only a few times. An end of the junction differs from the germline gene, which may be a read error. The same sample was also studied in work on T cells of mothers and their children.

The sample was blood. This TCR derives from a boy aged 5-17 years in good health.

CDR3 sequence reads: CASSQGGGYEQHF. CDR3 DNA: TGTGCCAGCAGCCAAGGAGGGGGTTACGAGCAGCACTTC. The chain is built from TRBV3-1 and TRBJ2-7, with D possibly being TRBD1 (6 bases). The CDR3 loop spans 13 amino acids. Germline CDR1 is LGHDT and CDR2 is YNNKEL (reference sequence).